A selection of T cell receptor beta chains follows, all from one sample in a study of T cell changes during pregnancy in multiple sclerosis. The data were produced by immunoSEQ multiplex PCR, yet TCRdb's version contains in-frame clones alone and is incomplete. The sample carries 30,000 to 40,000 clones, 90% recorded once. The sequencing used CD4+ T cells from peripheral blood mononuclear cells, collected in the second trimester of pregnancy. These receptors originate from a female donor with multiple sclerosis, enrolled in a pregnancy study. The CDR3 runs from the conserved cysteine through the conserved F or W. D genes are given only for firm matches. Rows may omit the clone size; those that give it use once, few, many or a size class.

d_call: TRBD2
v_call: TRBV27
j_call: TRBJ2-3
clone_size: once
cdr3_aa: CASSLSVRLAGGGWTDTQYF
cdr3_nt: TGTGCCAGCAGTTTATCTGTTCGACTAGCGGGAGGAGGGTGGACAGATACGCAGTATTTT

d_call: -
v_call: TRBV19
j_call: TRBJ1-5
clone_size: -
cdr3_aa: CATSRTAFNQPQHF
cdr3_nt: TGTGCCACCTCTCGGACAGCCTTTAATCAGCCCCAGCATTTT

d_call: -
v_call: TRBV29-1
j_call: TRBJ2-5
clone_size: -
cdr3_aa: CTGRGGETQYF
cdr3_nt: TGCACCGGGCGAGGGGGAGAGACCCAGTACTTC

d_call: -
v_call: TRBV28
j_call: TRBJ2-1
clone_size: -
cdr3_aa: CASSPQLSGPGSSYNEQFF
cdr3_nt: TGTGCCAGCAGCCCTCAACTTAGCGGCCCTGGGAGCTCCTACAATGAGCAGTTCTTC

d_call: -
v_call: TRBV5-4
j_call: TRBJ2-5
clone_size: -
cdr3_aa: CASSLKQYETQYF
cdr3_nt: TGTGCCAGCAGCTTGAAACAGTACGAGACCCAGTACTTC

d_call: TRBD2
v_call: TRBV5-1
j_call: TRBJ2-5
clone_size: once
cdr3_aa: CASSLTSGRQETQYF
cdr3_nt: TGCGCCAGCAGCTTGACTAGCGGGAGACAAGAGACCCAGTACTTC

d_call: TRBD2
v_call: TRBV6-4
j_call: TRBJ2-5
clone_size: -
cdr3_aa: CASSTSGRIQETQYF
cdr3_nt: TGTGCCAGCAGCACTAGCGGGAGGATTCAAGAGACCCAGTACTTC

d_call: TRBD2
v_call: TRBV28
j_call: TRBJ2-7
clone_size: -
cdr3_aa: CASRHSGTNSYEQYF
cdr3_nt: TGTGCCAGCAGACACTCCGGGACTAACTCCTACGAGCAGTACTTC

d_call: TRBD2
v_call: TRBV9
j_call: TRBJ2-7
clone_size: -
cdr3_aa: CASSVTWTSGTHEQYF
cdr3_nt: TGTGCCAGCAGCGTAACCTGGACTAGCGGGACCCACGAGCAGTACTTC

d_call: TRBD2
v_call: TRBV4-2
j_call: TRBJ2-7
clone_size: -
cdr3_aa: CASSPFLAGGPNEQYF
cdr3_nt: TGTGCCAGCAGTCCCTTCTTAGCGGGAGGGCCCAACGAGCAGTACTTC

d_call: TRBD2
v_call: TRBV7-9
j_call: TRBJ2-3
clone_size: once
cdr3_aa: CASSLGAGGLDTQYF
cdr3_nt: TGTGCCAGCAGCTTAGGAGCGGGAGGGCTGGATACGCAGTATTTT

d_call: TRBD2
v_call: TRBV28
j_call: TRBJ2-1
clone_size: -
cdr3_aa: CASRIRGLAGGIRYNEQFF
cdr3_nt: TGTGCCAGCAGAATCCGAGGACTAGCGGGAGGCATCCGCTACAATGAGCAGTTCTTC

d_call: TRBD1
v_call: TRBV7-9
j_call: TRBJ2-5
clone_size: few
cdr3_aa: CASSLGDRGTQETQYF
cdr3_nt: TGTGCCAGCAGCTTAGGGGACAGGGGTACCCAAGAGACCCAGTACTTC

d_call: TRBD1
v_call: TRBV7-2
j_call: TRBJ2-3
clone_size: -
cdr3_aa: CASSPRGTGEHTQYF
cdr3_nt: TGTGCCAGCAGCCCCCGGGGGACAGGGGAACATACGCAGTATTTT

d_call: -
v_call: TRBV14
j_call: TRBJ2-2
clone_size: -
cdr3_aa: CASSQPLFGELFF
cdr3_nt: TGTGCCAGCAGCCAACCCCTTTTTGGGGAGCTGTTTTTT

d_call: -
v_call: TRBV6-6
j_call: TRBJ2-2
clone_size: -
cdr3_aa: CASSLSGGLNTGELFF
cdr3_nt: TGTGCCAGCAGCCTAAGCGGAGGGTTGAACACCGGGGAGCTGTTTTTT

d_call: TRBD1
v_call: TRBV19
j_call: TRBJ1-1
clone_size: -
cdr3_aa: CASRGGQETEAFF
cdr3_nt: TGTGCCAGTAGGGGGGGACAGGAGACTGAAGCTTTCTTT

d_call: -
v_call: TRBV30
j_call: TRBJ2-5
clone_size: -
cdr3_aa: CAWSGGDRFSQYF
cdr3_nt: TGTGCCTGGAGTGGGGGGGACAGATTTTCCCAGTACTTC

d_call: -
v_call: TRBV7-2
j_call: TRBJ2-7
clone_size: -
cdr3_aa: CASSLGLGSYEQYF
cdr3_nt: TGTGCCAGCAGCTTAGGACTAGGCTCCTACGAGCAGTACTTC

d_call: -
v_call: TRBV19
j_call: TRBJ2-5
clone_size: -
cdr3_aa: CASSIAGTQETQYF
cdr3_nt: TGTGCCAGTAGTATAGCGGGTACTCAAGAGACCCAGTACTTC

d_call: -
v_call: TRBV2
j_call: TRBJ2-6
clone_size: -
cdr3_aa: CASSEQGSGANVLTF
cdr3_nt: TGTGCCAGCAGTGAACAGGGGAGCGGGGCCAACGTCCTGACTTTC

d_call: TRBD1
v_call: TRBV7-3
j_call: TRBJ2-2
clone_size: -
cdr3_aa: CASSLGTGVLPGELFF
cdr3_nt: TGTGCCAGCAGCTTAGGGACAGGGGTTCTTCCCGGGGAGCTGTTTTTT

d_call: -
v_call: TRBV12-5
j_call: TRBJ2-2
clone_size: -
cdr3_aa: CASSVAANTGELFF
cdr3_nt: TGTGCTAGTTCAGTAGCGGCGAACACCGGGGAGCTGTTTTTT

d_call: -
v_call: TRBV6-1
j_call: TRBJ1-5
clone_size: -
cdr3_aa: CASSATYSNQPQHF
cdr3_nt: TGTGCCAGCAGTGCAACATATAGCAATCAGCCCCAGCATTTT

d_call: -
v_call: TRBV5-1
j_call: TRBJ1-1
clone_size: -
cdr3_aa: CASNNAGGQIAEAFF
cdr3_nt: TGCGCCAGCAACAATGCGGGGGGTCAGATTGCTGAAGCTTTCTTT

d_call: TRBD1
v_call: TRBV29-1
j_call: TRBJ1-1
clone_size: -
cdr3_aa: CSVSRTGNTEAFF
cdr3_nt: TGCAGCGTTTCCCGGACAGGGAACACTGAAGCTTTCTTT

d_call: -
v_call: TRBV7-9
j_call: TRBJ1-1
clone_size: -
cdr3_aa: CASSLARITGKWTEAFF
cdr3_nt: TGTGCCAGCAGCTTAGCAAGGATAACGGGGAAATGGACTGAAGCTTTCTTT

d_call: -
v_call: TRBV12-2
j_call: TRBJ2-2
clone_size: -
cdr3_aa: CASRESGRASGELFF
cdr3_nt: TGTGCAAGTCGCGAAAGCGGGAGGGCCTCAGGGGAGCTGTTTTTT

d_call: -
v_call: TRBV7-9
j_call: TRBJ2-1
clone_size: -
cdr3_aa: CASSSPRGRTYNEQFF
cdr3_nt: TGTGCCAGCAGCTCACCGCGAGGGAGGACCTACAATGAGCAGTTCTTC

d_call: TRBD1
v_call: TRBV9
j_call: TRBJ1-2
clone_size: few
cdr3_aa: CASSATGVKGYTF
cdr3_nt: TGTGCCAGCAGCGCCACAGGGGTAAAGGGCTACACCTTC

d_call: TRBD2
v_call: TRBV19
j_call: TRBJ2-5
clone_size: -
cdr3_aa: CASSIRTSGRETQYF
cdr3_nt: TGTGCCAGTAGTATTCGGACTAGCGGGAGAGAGACCCAGTACTTC

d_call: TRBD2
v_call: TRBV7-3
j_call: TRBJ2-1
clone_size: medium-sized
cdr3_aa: CASSSRASGYNEQFF
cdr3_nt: TGTGCCAGCAGCTCTAGAGCTAGCGGCTACAATGAGCAGTTCTTC

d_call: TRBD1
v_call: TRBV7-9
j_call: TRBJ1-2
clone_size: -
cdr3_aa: CASSSGDRRNYGYTF
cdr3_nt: TGTGCCAGCAGCTCCGGGGACAGACGTAACTATGGCTACACCTTC

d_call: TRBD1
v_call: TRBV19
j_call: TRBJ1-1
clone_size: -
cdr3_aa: CASSRGTAPMRTEAFF
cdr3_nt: TGTGCCAGTAGTAGGGGGACAGCCCCCATGAGGACTGAAGCTTTCTTT

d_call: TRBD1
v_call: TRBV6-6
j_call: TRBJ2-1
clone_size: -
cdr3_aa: CASRDRGGNEQFF
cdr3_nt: TGTGCCAGCAGAGACAGGGGAGGCAATGAGCAGTTCTTC

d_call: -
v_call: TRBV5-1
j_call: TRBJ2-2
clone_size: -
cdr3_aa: CASSSGILNTGELFF
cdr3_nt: TGCGCCAGCAGCTCGGGAATTTTGAACACCGGGGAGCTGTTTTTT

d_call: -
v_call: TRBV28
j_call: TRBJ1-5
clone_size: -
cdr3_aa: CASSNPGLTPNQPQHF
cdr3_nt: TGTGCCAGCAGTAACCCGGGACTTACCCCCAATCAGCCCCAGCATTTT

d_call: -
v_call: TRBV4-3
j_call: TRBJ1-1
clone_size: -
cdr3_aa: CASSQERWTEAFF
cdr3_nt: TGCGCCAGCAGCCAAGAACGGTGGACTGAAGCTTTCTTT

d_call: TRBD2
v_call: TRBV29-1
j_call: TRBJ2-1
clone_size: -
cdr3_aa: CSVEVVVGRGGEQFF
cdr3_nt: TGCAGCGTTGAAGTGGTCGTCGGGAGGGGGGGTGAGCAGTTCTTC

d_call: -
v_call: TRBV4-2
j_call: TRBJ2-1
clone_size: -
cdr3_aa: CASSQALGEYYNEQFF
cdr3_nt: TGTGCCAGCAGCCAAGCTCTCGGGGAGTATTACAATGAGCAGTTCTTC

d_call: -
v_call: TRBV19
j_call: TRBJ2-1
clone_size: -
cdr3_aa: CASRKSGHFSYNEQFF
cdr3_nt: TGTGCCAGTAGAAAATCAGGGCACTTTTCCTACAATGAGCAGTTCTTC

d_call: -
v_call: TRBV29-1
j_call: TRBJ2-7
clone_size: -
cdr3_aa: CSVRTGPYEQYF
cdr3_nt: TGCAGCGTTCGAACAGGCCCCTACGAGCAGTACTTC

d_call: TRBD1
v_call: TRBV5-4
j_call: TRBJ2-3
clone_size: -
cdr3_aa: CASSLAGTGQRDTQYF
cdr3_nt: TGTGCCAGCAGCTTGGCCGGGACAGGGCAAAGAGATACGCAGTATTTT

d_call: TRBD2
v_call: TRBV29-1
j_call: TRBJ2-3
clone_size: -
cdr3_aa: CSVESASGSLNF
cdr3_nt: TGCAGCGTTGAGTCGGCGAGCGGGAGCCTCAATTTT

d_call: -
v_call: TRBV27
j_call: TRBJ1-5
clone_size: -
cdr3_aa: CASKQGSQTNQPQHF
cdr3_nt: TGTGCCAGCAAACAGGGTTCACAGACCAATCAGCCCCAGCATTTT

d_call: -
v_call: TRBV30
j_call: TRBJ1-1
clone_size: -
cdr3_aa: CACDIPSTEAFF
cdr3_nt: TGTGCCTGTGACATTCCGAGCACTGAAGCTTTCTTT

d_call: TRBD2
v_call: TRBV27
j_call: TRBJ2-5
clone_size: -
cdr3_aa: CASSLGLAGVQKTQYF
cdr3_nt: TGTGCCAGCAGTTTGGGACTAGCGGGAGTGCAAAAGACCCAGTACTTC

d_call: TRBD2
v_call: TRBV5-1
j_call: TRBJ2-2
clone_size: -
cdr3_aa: CASSKTSGGIAGELFF
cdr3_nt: TGCGCCAGCAGCAAGACTAGCGGTGGAATTGCCGGGGAGCTGTTTTTT

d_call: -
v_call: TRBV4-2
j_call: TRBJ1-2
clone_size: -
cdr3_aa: CASSQDQGYTF
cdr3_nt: TGTGCCAGCAGCCAAGATCAAGGCTACACCTTC

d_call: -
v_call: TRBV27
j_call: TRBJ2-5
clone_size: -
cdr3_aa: CASSSRGETQYF
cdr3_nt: TGTGCCAGCAGTTCTCGGGGAGAGACCCAGTACTTC

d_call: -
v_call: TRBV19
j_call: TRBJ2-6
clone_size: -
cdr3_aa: CASMDNRGGANVLTF
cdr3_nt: TGTGCCAGTATGGACAATAGAGGTGGGGCCAACGTCCTGACTTTC

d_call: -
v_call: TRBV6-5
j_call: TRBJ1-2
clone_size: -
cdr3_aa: CASSSLQGSYTF
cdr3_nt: TGTGCCAGCAGCTCCCTGCAGGGTAGCTACACCTTC

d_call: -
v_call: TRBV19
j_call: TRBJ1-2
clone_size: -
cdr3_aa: CASRTTGSYGYTF
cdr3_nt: TGTGCCAGTAGAACTACAGGGAGCTATGGCTACACCTTC

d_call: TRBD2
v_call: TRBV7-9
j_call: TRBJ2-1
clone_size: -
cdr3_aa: CASSLGGTSGWAYEQFF
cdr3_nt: TGTGCCAGCAGCTTAGGGGGAACTAGCGGGTGGGCCTATGAGCAGTTCTTC

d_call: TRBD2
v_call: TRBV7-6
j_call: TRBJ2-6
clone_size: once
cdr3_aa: CASSPPHERENGANVLTF
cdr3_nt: TGTGCCAGCAGCCCACCCCATGAGCGGGAGAACGGGGCCAACGTCCTGACTTTC

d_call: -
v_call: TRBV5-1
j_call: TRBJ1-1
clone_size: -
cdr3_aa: CASSSGEMNTEAFF
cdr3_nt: TGCGCCAGCAGCTCCGGGGAAATGAACACTGAAGCTTTCTTT

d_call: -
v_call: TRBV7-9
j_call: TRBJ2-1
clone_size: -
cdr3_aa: CASSPLGGSSYNEQFF
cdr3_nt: TGTGCCAGCAGCCCCCTCGGGGGTTCCTCCTACAATGAGCAGTTCTTC

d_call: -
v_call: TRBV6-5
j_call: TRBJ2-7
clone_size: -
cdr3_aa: CASSPYGGSNYEQYF
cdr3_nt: TGTGCCAGCAGCCCTTACGGAGGGAGTAACTACGAGCAGTACTTC

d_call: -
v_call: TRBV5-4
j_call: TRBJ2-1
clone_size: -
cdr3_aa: CASSLVQGYNEQFF
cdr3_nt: TGTGCCAGCAGCTTGGTGCAGGGCTACAATGAGCAGTTCTTC